These 20 T cell receptor beta chains originate from one sample sequenced in a study of T-cell memory formation after mild COVID-19. TCRdb re-derived calls from the 5' RACE reads in MiXCR, one entry per CDR3 protein. This sample has around 530,000 distinct CDR3 sequences, with about 20% found just once. Sequenced sample: PBMCs or a T cell subset sorted from them (not recorded which). These receptors were taken from an adult woman who had mild COVID-19 (a few samples of this study predate the infection). Cell type and time point are not known.

The V call is TRBV15, the J call TRBJ2-7; TRBD1 agrees at 7 bases. V lost 1 base and J lost 2; bases outside the gene matches: 8. CDR3 length: 16 residues. The germline V gene has CDR1 LNHNV and CDR2 YYDKDF (reference sequence). CDR3 coding DNA: TGTGCCACCAGCAGAGCGCCGGGACAGACCACCTACGAGCAGTACTTC. Translating gives CATSRAPGQTTYEQYF.

This chain uses TRBV11-3 with TRBJ2-3; 8 bases align to TRBD1. V lost 4 bases to trimming and J lost 4 bases; unmatched junction nucleotides: 4. Germline V gene sequence: CDR1 SGHNT, CDR2 YENEEA. The CDR3 has 14 amino acids. The CDR3 DNA sequence: TGTGCCAGCAGCTCGGGACAGGTACCAGATACGCAGTATTTT. Translated, it gives CASSSGQVPDTQYF. Variable domain in full (rest from reference TRBV11-3 and TRBJ2-3): EAGVVQSPRYKIIEKKQPVAFWCNPISGHNTLYWYLQNLGQGPELLIRYENEEAVDDSQLPKDRFSAERLKGVDSTLKIQPAELGDSAVYLCASSSGQVPDTQYFGPGTRLTVL.

The sample holds a few counts of this clonotype. The chain has TRBV18 and TRBJ2-7; no clear D. Germline CDR1 reads KGHSH; CDR2 reads LQKENI. The CDR3 length is 14 residues. Between the trimmed V and J ends, which lost 0 bases and 1 base, there was a span of 7 bases. The CDR3 loop is CASSPPEGSYEQYF. CDR3 bases: TGTGCCAGCTCACCACCGGAAGGGTCCTACGAGCAGTACTTC.

V usage is TRBV24-1 and J usage is TRBJ2-3, with 8 bases that match TRBD2. Germline assignment: CDR1 KGHDR and CDR2 SFDVKD. This CDR3 comprises 14 residues. J lost 4 bases, V lost 4 bases, and 3 bases had no gene match. DNA for the CDR3: TGTGCCACCAGTGACCCGACTAGCGCAGATACGCAGTATTTT. It encodes CATSDPTSADTQYF.

This clonotype was observed a few times. This chain uses TRBV7-2 with TRBJ2-4; no definite D call. The V gene's germline CDR1 is SGHTA and CDR2 FQGNSA. The V gene lost 1 base and the J gene lost 5 bases, with 12 bases spanning the gap. This CDR3 contains 15 residues. CDR3 in DNA: TGTGCCAGCAGCTTAGTAGGGTCGTTCCAAAACATTCAGTACTTC. The encoded protein is CASSLVGSFQNIQYF.

The chain couples TRBV6-2 or TRBV6-3 to TRBJ1-1; 8 bases map to TRBD1. V lost 5 bases and J lost 4; bases outside the gene matches: 9. CDR3 length equals 15 residues. In germline, CDR1 is MNHEY, CDR2 SVGEGT. CDR3 bases: TGTGCCAGCAGTATCGCAGGGGGCTGGGGCACTGAAGCTTTCTTT. Its translation is CASSIAGGWGTEAFF.

V gene TRBV5-8 combines with J gene TRBJ2-1, with 10 bases aligning to TRBD1. Germline V CDR1 and CDR2: SGHTS, YDEGEE. The CDR3 consists of 18 residues. Trimming cost V 4 bases and J 0 bases; bases outside gene matches: 10. The CDR3 loop reads CASSRMTGGPSSYNEQFF. As DNA, the CDR3 is TGTGCCAGCAGCCGAATGACAGGGGGCCCCAGCTCCTACAATGAGCAGTTCTTC.

This chain links TRBV6-5 with TRBJ2-2; D unclear. Trimming left V 5 bases short and J 6 bases short, with 16 bases between. The CDR3 consists of 15 residues. In germline, CDR1 is MNHEY, CDR2 SVGAGI. The DNA of the CDR3 is TGTGCCAGCAGTCCGGGCCGAGTAGGGCCCGGGGAGCTGTTTTTT. It specifies CASSPGRVGPGELFF.

This clonotype was seen more than once but under ten times. This chain uses TRBV15 with TRBJ2-1, with 10 positions matching TRBD2. The junction had 12 bases not matched to a gene; V was cut back by 3 bases and J by 4 bases. Germline CDR1 is LNHNV and CDR2 is YYDKDF (reference sequence). This CDR3 is 18 amino acids long. The CDR3 bases are TGTGCCACCAGCAGCCTCCCGCCCGGACTAGCGGCTTACAATGAGCAGTTCTTC. The encoded protein is CATSSLPPGLAAYNEQFF.

This clonotype was recorded a few times. The rearrangement links TRBV5-1 to TRBJ2-1; no reliable D call. V gave up 0 bases and J gave up 5 bases, with 9 bases separating them. This CDR3 has 14 residues. Germline V CDR1 and CDR2: SGHRS, YFSETQ. DNA for the CDR3: TGCGCCAGCAGCTTGGCGCGCCTAGACAATGAGCAGTTCTTC. The encoded protein is CASSLARLDNEQFF.

This clonotype was observed at least ten times. V and J are TRBV7-6 and TRBJ2-7, with 9 bases fitting TRBD1. Germline CDR1 is SGHVS and CDR2 is FNYEAQ. The CDR3 is made up of 15 amino acids. V lost 1 base, J lost 11 bases, and 12 bases stayed unmatched. CDR3 bases: TGTGCCAGCAGCTTAGGCCCCACCGGAACAGGGGGCGAGTACTTC. Translation gives CASSLGPTGTGGEYF.

The chain combines TRBV18 with TRBJ2-3; either TRBD1 or TRBD2 may supply D (5 bases each). The CDR3 is 13 residues long. Trimming pared 6 bases from V and 8 bases from J, leaving 15 bases between. The germline gives CDR1 KGHSH, CDR2 LQKENI. The CDR3 DNA reads as TGTGCCAGCTCTCAGGGACCGGCGGGTACGCAGTATTTT. As protein: CASSQGPAGTQYF.

The chain carries TRBV27 and TRBJ2-1; D may be TRBD1 (6 bases). CDR3 length: 11 residues. Germline V gives CDR1 MNHEY, CDR2 SMNVEV (reference sequence). Trimming pared 9 bases from V and 6 bases from J, leaving 9 bases between. CDR3 nucleotide sequence: TGTGCCAGTTCGACAGGCAATGAGCAGTTCTTC. Translated: CASSTGNEQFF.

This clonotype was seen a handful of times. The V call is TRBV6-2 or TRBV6-3, the J call TRBJ2-7, with TRBD1 identical over 7 bases. In germline, CDR1 is MNHEY, CDR2 SVGEGT. The CDR3 extends over 14 amino acids. V was clipped by 6 bases and J by 0 bases; unmatched bases: 5. CDR3 loop: CASSQGVSSYEQYF. CDR3 nucleotide sequence: TGTGCCAGCAGCCAGGGGGTGAGCTCCTACGAGCAGTACTTC.

V gene TRBV19 combines with J gene TRBJ1-6, with D hard to call. This CDR3 is 14 amino acids long. Germline CDR1 and CDR2: LNHDA and SQIVND (reference sequence). Trimming stripped 2 bases from V and 8 bases from J, with 10 bases between. Here the CDR3 reads CASSIIAGHSPLHF. For the CDR3, the DNA is TGTGCCAGTAGTATAATTGCGGGTCATTCACCCCTCCACTTT. Combining the CDR3 with reference TRBV19 and TRBJ1-6 gives the whole variable domain DGGITQSPKYLFRKEGQNVTLSCEQNLNHDAMYWYRQDPGQGLRLIYYSQIVNDFQKGDIAEGYSVSREKKESFPLTVTSAQKNPTAFYLCASSIIAGHSPLHFGNGTRLTVT.

The V and J genes are TRBV6-5 and TRBJ2-1, with D tentatively TRBD2 (5 bases). CDR1 MNHEY and CDR2 SVGAGI come from the germline V gene. There are 13 residues in the CDR3. Between the trimmed V and J ends, which lost 0 bases and 9 bases, there was a span of 9 bases. This CDR3 is CASSYSDFGEQFF. CDR3 DNA sequence: TGTGCCAGCAGTTACTCGGACTTCGGTGAGCAGTTCTTC.

V gene TRBV5-1 combines with J gene TRBJ2-7; possibly TRBD1 for D (5 bases). Per the germline V gene, CDR1 is SGHRS and CDR2 is YFSETQ. This CDR3 has 13 amino acids. The V gene lost 0 bases and the J gene lost 9 bases, with 13 bases spanning the gap. This CDR3 reads CASSLDVLTAQYF. The CDR3 DNA reads as TGCGCCAGCAGCTTGGATGTTCTGACAGCGCAGTACTTC.

The CDR3 DNA follows: TGTGCCAGCAGCGCGACAGGGTGGCCCCAGCATTTT. The encoded protein is CASSATGWPQHF. V and J are TRBV5-6 and TRBJ1-5; TRBD1 aligns across 7 bases. V shed 4 bases, J shed 9 bases, and the junction held 4 bases outside the gene matches. Germline V gene lookup returns CDR1 SGHDT and CDR2 YYEEEE. The CDR3 is 12 amino acids.

In its sample, this clonotype was seen a few times. The chain has TRBV18 and TRBJ2-4; TRBD1 matches 10 bases. Germline V lookup: CDR1 KGHSH, CDR2 LQKENI. Germline trimming cut 1 base from V and 7 bases from J; bases unmatched to any gene: 1. The CDR3 extends over 14 amino acids. Here the CDR3 reads CASSPLGQGNIQYF. For the CDR3, the DNA is TGTGCCAGCTCACCACTGGGACAGGGGAACATTCAGTACTTC.

This rearrangement joins TRBV10-3 to TRBJ1-2; 9 positions agree with TRBD1. The CDR3 is 17 residues long. V trimming: 1 base; J trimming: 0 bases; junction bases outside the gene matches: 6. Per germline, CDR1 ENHRY and CDR2 SYGVKD. This chain's CDR3 is CAISEWGQGSSNYGYTF. DNA of the CDR3: TGTGCCATCAGTGAGTGGGGACAGGGATCATCTAACTATGGCTACACCTTC.